A selection of T cell receptor beta chains follows, all from one sample in a study of Graves' ophthalmopathy and Graves' hyperthyroidism. From the multiplex PCR reads, TCRdb called clonotypes with MiXCR, one entry per CDR3 protein. The table lists just over 600,000 distinct CDR3 sequences, about 20% of them singletons. Sequencing used peripheral blood. The source is a young woman with stable Graves' hyperthyroidism. Some clones in this sample may be carry-over from other donors' samples. CDR3s include the opening cysteine and the closing phenylalanine or tryptophan. D genes are given only for firm matches. Clone size is not always given. Where it is, it says once, few, many or a class for expanded clones.

D	V	size	J	CDR3	DNA
TRBD1	TRBV10-3	.	TRBJ1-2	CAISEQGAVIIPYGYTF	TGTGCCATCAGTGAGCAGGGGGCAGTTATTATACCCTATGGCTACACCTTC
TRBD2	TRBV20-1	many	TRBJ2-5	CSARDLGRGGQTQYF	TGCAGTGCTAGAGATCTGGGGAGGGGTGGTCAGACCCAGTACTTC
.	TRBV30	.	TRBJ2-5	CAWSAAWGRQETQYF	TGTGCCTGGAGTGCGGCCTGGGGGAGACAAGAGACCCAGTACTTC
.	TRBV20-1	many	TRBJ2-7	CSARGRSKYEQYF	TGCAGTGCTAGAGGCAGATCGAAATACGAGCAGTACTTC
.	TRBV6-1	many	TRBJ1-3	CASSRGTGGNTIYF	TGTGCCAGCAGCCGGGGAACAGGGGGAAACACCATATATTTT
TRBD1	TRBV5-5	many	TRBJ1-1	CASSWGQGAHTEAFF	TGTGCCAGCAGCTGGGGACAGGGGGCGCACACTGAAGCTTTCTTT
.	TRBV28	many	TRBJ1-5	CASSLPGNHQPQHF	TGTGCCAGCAGTTTGCCAGGGAACCATCAGCCCCAGCATTTT
.	TRBV7-9	.	TRBJ1-1	CASNGGFANTEAFF	TGTGCCAGCAACGGAGGATTTGCGAACACTGAAGCTTTCTTT
.	TRBV4-1	many	TRBJ2-7	CASSLEKSWEQYF	TGCGCCAGCAGCCTAGAGAAGTCATGGGAGCAGTACTTC
.	TRBV2	many	TRBJ1-3	CASVLDLGNTIYF	TGTGCCAGCGTCCTCGACCTTGGAAACACCATATATTTT
TRBD1	TRBV20-1	many	TRBJ1-2	CSAREGGTVTNYGYTF	TGCAGTGCTAGAGAAGGTGGGACAGTTACTAACTATGGCTACACCTTC
TRBD2	TRBV11-2	many	TRBJ2-7	CASSFTSGGVSFYEQYF	TGTGCCAGCAGCTTTACTAGCGGGGGGGTCTCATTCTACGAGCAGTACTTC
.	TRBV12-3/TRBV12-4	many	TRBJ2-7	CASSFGNSYEQYF	TGTGCCAGCAGCTTTGGGAACTCCTACGAGCAGTACTTC
.	TRBV20-1	.	TRBJ1-1	CSAHDRPMNTEAFF	TGCAGTGCGCACGACAGGCCCATGAACACTGAAGCTTTCTTT
.	TRBV20-1	once	TRBJ1-1	CSLIPSSTITATLEAFF	TGCAGTCTCATTCCGAGTTCTACCATCACTGCTACTTTGGAAGCTTTCTTT
TRBD1	TRBV6-1	many	TRBJ1-5	CASSTGTGTSGNQPQHF	TGTGCCAGCAGTACCGGGACAGGGACGTCTGGCAATCAGCCCCAGCATTTT
TRBD1	TRBV11-3	.	TRBJ2-2	CASSPRQGDTGELFF	TGTGCCAGCAGCCCCCGACAGGGGGACACCGGGGAGCTGTTTTTT
.	TRBV30	.	TRBJ2-2	CAWSVSTGELFF	TGTGCCTGGAGTGTGAGCACCGGGGAGCTGTTTTTT
.	TRBV20-1	many	TRBJ2-5	CSARVGGAPAETQYF	TGCAGTGCTAGAGTGGGTGGAGCCCCGGCAGAGACCCAGTACTTC
TRBD1	TRBV2	.	TRBJ1-5	CASSGDRDDQPQHF	TGTGCCAGCAGTGGGGACAGGGACGATCAGCCCCAGCATTTT
.	TRBV12-3/TRBV12-4	many	TRBJ2-7	CASSTGHEQYF	TGTGCCAGCAGCACTGGACACGAGCAGTACTTC
.	TRBV27	.	TRBJ1-5	CASSFPGRNSNQPQHF	TGTGCCAGCAGTTTCCCCGGCAGAAATAGCAATCAGCCCCAGCATTTT
.	TRBV20-1	many	TRBJ2-7	CSASQGPIYEQYF	TGCAGTGCTAGTCAGGGACCAATCTACGAGCAGTACTTC
.	TRBV6-1	.	TRBJ1-3	CASSEAGRVGNTIYF	TGTGCCAGCAGTGAAGCAGGGCGGGTAGGAAACACCATATATTTT
.	TRBV15	many	TRBJ2-5	CATSGAGGLKTQYF	TGTGCCACCAGCGGGGCAGGAGGATTGAAGACCCAGTACTTC
.	TRBV19	.	TRBJ1-2	CASSIGSLNYGYTF	TGTGCCAGTAGTATAGGTTCACTGAACTATGGCTACACCTTC
TRBD1	TRBV6-2/TRBV6-3	few	TRBJ1-5	CASRSEGAGNQPQHF	TGTGCCAGCCGCTCTGAGGGGGCAGGTAATCAGCCCCAGCATTTT
.	TRBV28	.	TRBJ1-1	CASSAPRGANTEAFF	TGTGCCAGCAGTGCTCCACGGGGGGCGAACACTGAAGCTTTCTTT
TRBD2	TRBV11-1	.	TRBJ2-5	CASTNTGRGKETQYF	TGTGCCAGCACCAACACCGGGAGGGGTAAAGAGACCCAGTACTTC
.	TRBV20-1	few	TRBJ1-1	CSAQNVGEAFF	TGCAGTGCTCAGAACGTGGGTGAAGCTTTCTTT
.	TRBV29-1	many	TRBJ2-7	CSVVGVGTTSYEQYF	TGCAGCGTTGTGGGGGTGGGCACAACCTCCTACGAGCAGTACTTC
TRBD1	TRBV2	many	TRBJ1-1	CASRKRGQGITEAFF	TGTGCCAGCAGAAAAAGGGGGCAGGGGATCACTGAAGCTTTCTTT
.	TRBV20-1	many	TRBJ1-2	CSATPWTRANYGYTF	TGCAGTGCTACCCCTTGGACAAGAGCTAACTATGGCTACACCTTC
TRBD1	TRBV20-1	many	TRBJ2-5	CSALTGGKTQYF	TGCAGTGCCCTGACAGGGGGAAAGACCCAGTACTTC
.	TRBV6-1	.	TRBJ1-5	CASSDTGNGQPQHF	TGTGCCAGCAGTGATACGGGGAACGGTCAGCCCCAGCATTTT
TRBD1	TRBV7-3	many	TRBJ2-7	CASSFQAGGNEQYF	TGTGCCAGCAGCTTTCAGGCAGGGGGTAACGAGCAGTACTTC
TRBD1	TRBV20-1	few	TRBJ1-1	CSLNRGGTEAFF	TGCAGTCTAAACAGGGGCGGCACTGAAGCTTTCTTT
.	TRBV12-3/TRBV12-4	many	TRBJ1-1	CASSPRALDTEAFF	TGTGCCAGCAGTCCGCGGGCCCTTGACACTGAAGCTTTCTTT
.	TRBV20-1	.	TRBJ2-5	CSARVGTGGLETQYF	TGCAGTGCTAGAGTCGGTACAGGAGGACTGGAGACCCAGTACTTC
TRBD1	TRBV7-2	.	TRBJ1-5	CASSLAGTGPTSNQPQHF	TGTGCCAGCAGCTTAGCCGGGACAGGACCAACTAGCAATCAGCCCCAGCATTTT
.	TRBV7-3	.	TRBJ1-3	CASSRIRGKDLSGNTIYF	TGTGCCAGCAGTCGTATCCGGGGAAAGGATCTCTCTGGAAACACCATATATTTT
TRBD1	TRBV28	many	TRBJ1-2	CASRVGGTVGYTF	TGTGCCAGCAGGGTGGGAGGGACAGTGGGCTACACCTTC
.	TRBV6-1	.	TRBJ2-2	CASSVVRELFF	TGTGCCAGCAGTGTTGTACGGGAGCTGTTTTTT
TRBD2	TRBV27	many	TRBJ2-5	CASRGLAVQETQYF	TGTGCCAGCAGAGGACTAGCAGTCCAAGAGACCCAGTACTTC
.	TRBV6-1	.	TRBJ1-1	CASSESKRGAFF	TGCGCCAGCAGTGAGTCAAAGCGGGGAGCTTTCTTT
TRBD1	TRBV12-3/TRBV12-4	.	TRBJ2-7	CASSDDRAEQYF	TGTGCCAGCAGCGATGACAGGGCCGAGCAGTACTTC
.	TRBV6-1	.	TRBJ1-1	CASTQEWGTEAFF	TGTGCCAGCACTCAGGAATGGGGCACTGAAGCTTTCTTT
.	TRBV12-3/TRBV12-4	.	TRBJ1-5	CASSPKYQPQHF	TGTGCCAGCAGCCCCAAATATCAGCCCCAGCATTTT
TRBD1	TRBV7-9	once	TRBJ1-2	CASSASGGSYGYTF	TGTGCCAGCAGCGCATCAGGGGGCAGCTATGGCTACACCTTC
TRBD1	TRBV18	.	TRBJ1-1	CASSQRFSGGLNTEAFF	TGTGCCAGCTCACAACGGTTCTCAGGGGGCTTGAACACTGAAGCTTTCTTT
TRBD1	TRBV29-1	.	TRBJ1-1	CSVAGQGAEAFF	TGCAGCGTTGCGGGACAGGGAGCTGAAGCTTTCTTT
TRBD1	TRBV2	many	TRBJ2-2	CASSREQGGTGELFF	TGTGCCAGCAGTAGGGAACAGGGGGGTACCGGGGAGCTGTTTTTT
.	TRBV6-1	.	TRBJ1-2	CASSEHRDGYTF	TGTGCCAGCAGTGAACACCGGGACGGCTACACCTTC
TRBD1	TRBV10-3	.	TRBJ2-7	CAISETGGEEQYF	TGTGCCATCAGTGAAACAGGGGGCGAGGAGCAGTACTTC
.	TRBV20-1	.	TRBJ1-2	CSAKEGTNYGYTF	TGCAGTGCCAAGGAGGGGACTAACTATGGCTACACCTTC
.	TRBV11-2	many	TRBJ2-2	CASSLGPWSAGELFF	TGTGCCAGCAGCTTAGGCCCGTGGTCCGCCGGGGAGCTGTTTTTT